Included here is one T cell receptor (beta chain) sequence, with context. CDR3 size: 17 residues. The sample comes from a study of shared clonotypes between healthy human individuals. Study as a whole: A couple of women and a few men aged 18 to 49 served as donors.

CD4+ cells yielded CD45RA+ naive and CD45RA-negative memory subsets. In the source study's methods: There were no quality scores in the junction-only immunoSEQ sequences, so filtering differed. Profiled with immunoSEQ multiplex PCR; TCRdb holds only in-frame clones, not every one. For V, J and clone size, that table is used; D and trimming come from the DNA. The sample gives 1.4 million to 1.5 million clones, roughly 96% of which show up once; roughly 1.2% is in the top ten. The sample consisted of naive CD4+ T cells sorted from blood. The subset: CD45RA+ positively selected. This TCR was sampled from a man aged 25 to 40 in good health. The chain joins TRBV21-1 to TRBJ2-5; the table gives TRBD1 as D, unverified against the DNA. TRBV21-1 is flagged as a pseudogene. The CDR3 loop is CASSKGGSGQGWETQYF. The CDR3 coding sequence is TGTGCCAGCAGCAAAGGAGGGTCCGGACAGGGGTGGGAGACCCAGTACTTC.